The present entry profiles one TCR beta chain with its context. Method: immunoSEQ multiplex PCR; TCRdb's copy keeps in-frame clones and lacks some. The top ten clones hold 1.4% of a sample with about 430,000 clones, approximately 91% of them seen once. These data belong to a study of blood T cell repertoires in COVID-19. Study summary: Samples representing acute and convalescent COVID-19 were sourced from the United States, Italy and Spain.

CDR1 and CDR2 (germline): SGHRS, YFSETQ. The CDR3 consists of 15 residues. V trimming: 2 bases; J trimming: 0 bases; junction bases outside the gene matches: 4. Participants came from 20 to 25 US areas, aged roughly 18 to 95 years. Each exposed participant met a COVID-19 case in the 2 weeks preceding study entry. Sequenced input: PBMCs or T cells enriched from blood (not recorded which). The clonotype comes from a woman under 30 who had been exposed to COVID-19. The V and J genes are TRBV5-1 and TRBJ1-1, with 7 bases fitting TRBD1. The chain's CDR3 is CASSFDREMNTEAFF. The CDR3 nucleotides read TGCGCCAGCAGCTTTGACAGGGAAATGAACACTGAAGCTTTCTTT.